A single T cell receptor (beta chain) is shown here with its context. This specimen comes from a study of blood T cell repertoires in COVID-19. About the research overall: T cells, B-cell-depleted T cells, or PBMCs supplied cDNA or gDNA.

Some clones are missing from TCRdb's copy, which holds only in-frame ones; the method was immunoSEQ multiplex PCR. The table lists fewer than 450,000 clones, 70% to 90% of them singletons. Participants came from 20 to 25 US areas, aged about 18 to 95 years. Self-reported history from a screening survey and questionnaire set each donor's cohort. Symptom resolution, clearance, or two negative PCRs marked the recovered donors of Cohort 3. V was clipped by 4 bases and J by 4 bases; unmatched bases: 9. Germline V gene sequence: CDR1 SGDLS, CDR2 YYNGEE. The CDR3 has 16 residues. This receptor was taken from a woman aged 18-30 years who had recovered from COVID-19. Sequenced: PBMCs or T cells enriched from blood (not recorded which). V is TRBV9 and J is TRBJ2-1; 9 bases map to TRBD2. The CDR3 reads CASSPSGTSMYNEQFF. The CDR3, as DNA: TGTGCCAGCAGCCCCTCAGGGACTAGCATGTACAATGAGCAGTTCTTC.